This is a list of T cell receptor beta chains from one sample in a study of blood T cell repertoires in COVID-19. The method was immunoSEQ multiplex PCR; TCRdb's version includes in-frame clones alone and lacks a portion of them. The data hold fewer than 200,000 clones, with over 70% observed a single time. The sample comprised PBMCs or T cells enriched from blood (not recorded which). The receptors were sampled from a woman aged 50 to 60 in a cohort exposed to, infected with or recovered from COVID-19 (not recorded which). The CDR3 runs from the conserved cysteine through the conserved F or W.

v_call | cdr3_aa
TRBV7-9 | CASSLSPPGGPLNGYTF
TRBV7-9 | CASSLNQGMDTEAFF
TRBV28 | CASRGARADTQYF
TRBV28 | CASSLERAFHYGYTF
TRBV5-1 | CASSPRTSGSYEQYF
TRBV25-1 | CASSVRGETQYF
TRBV12-3/TRBV12-4 | CASTQGGDYGYTF
TRBV7-2 | CASSLILGANEKLFF
TRBV11-3 | CASSAKTEAFF
TRBV7-9 | CASKMGVSNQPQHF
TRBV7-9 | CASSSPWTVDSPLHF
TRBV5-1 | CASSVQGGEQYF
TRBV13 | CASSLRRLANTGELFF
TRBV2 | CASSDGTGTEQPQHF
TRBV5-1 | CASSSGQAYGYTF
TRBV29-1 | CSARLAGGYNEQFF
TRBV10-3 | CAISEGTGSNTGELFF
TRBV9 | CASSVGNSGSTDTQYF
TRBV15 | CATSTHTGRGGNEQFF
TRBV7-2 | CASSGQSFNEKLFF
TRBV3-1/TRBV3-2 | CASSQEGSSKNIQYF
TRBV9 | CASSQRPRDNEQFF
TRBV24-1 | CATRAGTGGAGETQYF
TRBV18 | CASSWRQGVRETQYF
TRBV18 | CASSRGTGGGGSSPSYEQYF
TRBV13 | CASRIWGDKNIQYF
TRBV11-2 | CASSPLGGPKDTQYF